A single sample gave rise to the 27 T cell receptor beta chains below, sequenced in a study of regulatory T cells in long-lasting Graves disease. Arm-PCR of CDR3 regions with iRepertoire HTBI primers generated TCR beta libraries. TCRdb called the multiplex PCR reads again in MiXCR, with one record for every CDR3 protein. The sample contains 500,000 to 700,000 distinct CDR3 sequences, 25% to 30% of which appear only once. Specified time point: persistent/refractory GD, antithyroid drugs over 5 years with positive TRAb. The TCR library was made from RNA that had been extracted from PBMCs in TRIzol. The sequenced sample was peripheral blood mononuclear cells (PBMCs), obtained when the disease was refractory, from a patient treated with antithyroid drugs. These receptors were collected from a female donor with Graves disease.

The rearrangement uses TRBV6-1 and TRBJ2-3; 10 nucleotides agree with TRBD2. CDR1 is MNHNS and CDR2 is SASEGT in the germline V gene. V trimming: 6 bases; J trimming: 5 bases; junction bases outside the gene matches: 11. The length of the CDR3 is 16 residues. DNA of the CDR3: TGTGCCAGCAGGTTAAAACTAGCGGGATGGGTAGATACGCAGTATTTT. Translating it yields CASRLKLAGWVDTQYF.

This chain uses TRBV20-1 with TRBJ2-7; 9 positions match TRBD2. The CDR3 runs 15 residues. Germline V gives CDR1 DFQATT, CDR2 SNEGSKA (reference sequence). V shed 1 base, J shed 3 bases, and the junction held 7 bases outside the gene matches. CDR3 loop: CSARAQLAGHYEQYF. CDR3 coding DNA: TGCAGTGCTAGAGCCCAACTAGCGGGCCACTACGAGCAGTACTTC.

The chain has TRBV10-3 and TRBJ1-3; D is ambiguous. CDR1 ENHRY and CDR2 SYGVKD come from the germline V gene. V lost 1 base, J lost 0 bases, and 7 bases lay in between. The CDR3 length is 15 residues. Here the CDR3 DNA reads TGTGCCATCAGTGAGTACCGGCGCTCTGGAAACACCATATATTTT. Protein sequence: CAISEYRRSGNTIYF.

The table lists this clonotype with many counts. V usage is TRBV9 and J usage is TRBJ1-1; no clear D. The V gene's germline CDR1 is SGDLS and CDR2 YYNGEE. The CDR3 is 12 residues long. The germline V and J ends were trimmed by 5 bases and 0 bases, with 5 bases remaining between them. The CDR3 DNA sequence: TGTGCCAGCAGTGACCTGAACACTGAAGCTTTCTTT. Residues: CASSDLNTEAFF.

The rearrangement links TRBV28 to TRBJ1-5; TRBD1 might be the D (6 bases). V shed 4 bases and J shed 0 bases, with 10 bases lying between them. CDR1 is MDHEN and CDR2 is SYDVKM in the germline V gene. This CDR3 is 15 amino acids long. CDR3: CASSSGQLSNQPQHF. The CDR3 coding sequence is TGTGCCAGCAGTTCAGGACAGCTTAGCAATCAGCCCCAGCATTTT.

This clonotype came up a few times. The chain is built from TRBV5-1 and TRBJ2-2; TRBD2 is a possible D gene (5 bases). Trimming removed 4 bases at V and 5 bases at J, with 21 bases between. This CDR3 has 17 amino acids. Germline loops: CDR1 SGHRS, CDR2 YFSETQ. CDR3 bases: TGCGCCAGCAGCAGTTCGCTGGGAAGGCGAGGGACCGGGGAGCTGTTTTTT. Protein sequence: CASSSSLGRRGTGELFF.

This clonotype appeared many times. The chain uses TRBV28 and TRBJ1-1; no definite D call. The length of the CDR3 is 13 residues. CDR1 and CDR2 (germline): MDHEN, SYDVKM. With 7 bases removed from V and 5 bases from J, the gap between germline ends came to 14 bases. The CDR3: CASTPRQRTEAFF. In DNA form, the CDR3 reads TGTGCCAGCACCCCCCGTCAAAGAACTGAAGCTTTCTTT.

DNA of the CDR3: TGTGCCAGCAGCTCGGGTTGGAGCGACTACGAGCAGTACTTC. Residues: CASSSGWSDYEQYF. V is TRBV7-9 and J is TRBJ2-7, with D unresolved. V was clipped by 4 bases and J by 3 bases, with 13 bases between them. Per the germline V gene, CDR1 is SEHNR and CDR2 is FQNEAQ (reference sequence). This CDR3 contains 14 residues.

This clonotype was seen many times. This chain uses TRBV11-2 with TRBJ2-5, with 11 bases lining up with TRBD2. With 1 base clipped from V and 5 bases from J, the junction kept 3 bases outside the gene matches. Germline V CDR1 and CDR2: SGHAT, FQNNGV. The CDR3 is 15 residues long. The CDR3: CASSLGLAGRETQYF. DNA for the CDR3: TGTGCCAGCAGCTTAGGACTAGCGGGAAGGGAGACCCAGTACTTC. Full variable domain (missing parts from reference TRBV11-2 and TRBJ2-5): EAGVAQSPRYKIIEKRQSVAFWCNPISGHATLYWYQQILGQGPKLLIQFQNNGVVDDSQLPKDRFSAERLKGVDSTLKIQPAKLEDSAVYLCASSLGLAGRETQYFGPGTRLLVL.

The chain uses TRBV30 and TRBJ2-5; maybe TRBD2 (6 bases). V lost 4 bases and J lost 0, with 21 bases in between. The V gene's germline CDR1 is GTSNPN and CDR2 SVGIG (reference sequence). The length of the CDR3 is 17 residues. The CDR3 sequence is CAWKAPGGAGYQETQYF. CDR3 nucleotides: TGTGCCTGGAAGGCCCCCGGGGGAGCGGGTTACCAAGAGACCCAGTACTTC.

The table lists this clonotype with many counts. The chain links TRBV2 to TRBJ1-1; tentative D call: TRBD1 (6 bases). This CDR3 is built from 14 residues. CDR1 is SNHLY, CDR2 FYNNEI, per germline. Trimming pared 5 bases from V and 5 bases from J, leaving 15 bases between. This CDR3 is CASSLQGRRTEAFF. CDR3 coding DNA: TGTGCCAGCAGTCTGCAGGGGCGCAGGACTGAAGCTTTCTTT.

This clonotype was counted only a few times. V usage is TRBV12-3 or TRBV12-4 and J usage is TRBJ2-2; no firm D call. V lost 7 bases, J lost 0 bases, and 12 bases lay in between. The CDR3 contains 15 residues. The CDR3 DNA follows: TGTGCCAGCACCTTAGACAAGTCGAACACCGGGGAGCTGTTTTTT. Amino acid sequence: CASTLDKSNTGELFF.

This chain links TRBV6-4 with TRBJ2-2, with unresolved D. Germline V gives CDR1 MRHNA, CDR2 SNTAGT. CDR3 size: 15 residues. The V gene lost 5 bases and the J gene lost 1 base, with 11 bases spanning the gap. CDR3 in DNA: TGTGCCAGCAGTTATGGTCAGGAGAACACCGGGGAGCTGTTTTTT. It specifies CASSYGQENTGELFF.

This clonotype was counted between two and nine times. V and J are TRBV13 and TRBJ1-1; D might be TRBD1 (5 bases). The germline V and J ends were trimmed by 0 bases and 1 base, with 15 bases remaining between them. Germline assignment: CDR1 PRHDT and CDR2 FYEKMQ (reference sequence). The CDR3 has 17 residues. CDR3 sequence: CASSLGEGPQRNTEAFF. The CDR3 DNA reads TGTGCCAGCAGCTTAGGGGAGGGACCTCAGAGGAACACTGAAGCTTTCTTT.

This clonotype was observed many times. The chain employs TRBV28 and TRBJ1-2; D is perhaps TRBD1 (6 bases). V lost 3 bases, J lost 6 bases, and 14 bases lay in between. The CDR3 is made up of 14 amino acids. Germline loops: CDR1 MDHEN, CDR2 SYDVKM. The CDR3 DNA reads as TGTGCCAGCAGTTTCTCCTCAGGGGAAAATGGCTACACCTTC. Translating gives CASSFSSGENGYTF.

The chain employs TRBV27 and TRBJ2-2; D tentatively reads TRBD1 or TRBD2 (5 bases each). CDR3 length: 16 residues. CDR1 is MNHEY and CDR2 is SMNVEV in the germline V gene (reference sequence). V was clipped by 0 bases and J by 5 bases, with 13 bases between them. CDR3 in DNA: TGTGCCAGCAGTTTATCGGTGTCTTGGGGGACCGGGGAGCTGTTTTTT. Its translation is CASSLSVSWGTGELFF.

This clonotype has a handful of counts. CDR3 nucleotides: TGTGCCAGCAGCGATCACGGCGGGGGCTATGGCTACACCTTC. This gives the protein CASSDHGGGYGYTF. The V and J genes are TRBV9 and TRBJ1-2; D perhaps matches TRBD1 (5 bases). CDR3 size: 14 residues. Germline CDR1 SGDLS, CDR2 YYNGEE. V lost 3 bases and J lost 4, with 13 bases in between.

This clonotype was seen only a few times. The rearrangement joins TRBV7-2 to TRBJ1-2, with D maybe TRBD1 (6 bases). CDR1 and CDR2 (germline): SGHTA, FQGNSA. The germline V and J ends were trimmed by 5 bases and 7 bases, with 23 bases remaining between them. The CDR3 consists of 16 residues. The CDR3 protein is CASSHYRVPTNTGYTF. The CDR3 bases are TGTGCCAGCAGCCATTACAGGGTTCCAACCAACACTGGCTACACCTTC.

J is TRBJ2-7 and V is TRBV27; D unclear. Germline CDR1 and CDR2: MNHEY and SMNVEV (reference sequence). CDR3 length: 17 amino acids. V shed 2 bases and J shed 0 bases, with 17 bases lying between them. CDR3 sequence reads: CASSLKAASLSSYEQYF. CDR3 nucleotide sequence: TGTGCCAGCAGTTTAAAGGCCGCGAGCCTCAGCTCCTACGAGCAGTACTTC.

The table lists this clonotype with a few counts. The gene calls are TRBV11-2 and TRBJ1-2, with a weak D call TRBD1 (5 bases). This CDR3 spans 13 amino acids. Deletions cut 5 bases from V and 6 bases from J, with 13 bases between. The germline CDR1 and CDR2 sequences are SGHAT and FQNNGV. The CDR3 DNA reads TGTGCCAGCAGCAATCCGGGGGACCATGGCTACACCTTC. It specifies CASSNPGDHGYTF.

The chain uses TRBV20-1 and TRBJ2-2; 9 bases fit TRBD1. V lost 6 bases to trimming and J lost 6 bases; unmatched junction nucleotides: 11. The CDR3 runs 15 residues. From germline, CDR1 is DFQATT and CDR2 SNEGSKA (reference sequence). CDR3 protein: CSAKSGTGTSGELFF. The CDR3 DNA reads as TGCAGTGCCAAGAGCGGGACAGGGACCTCCGGGGAGCTGTTTTTT.

J is TRBJ1-5 and V is TRBV6-1, with D uncertain. Trimming took 6 bases from V and 9 from J, leaving 9 bases between them. The CDR3 runs to 11 residues. Looked up from germline, CDR1 is MNHNS and CDR2 is SASEGT. This CDR3 reads CASSNMGPQHF. CDR3 in DNA: TGTGCCAGCAGCAACATGGGGCCCCAGCATTTT.

This clonotype was counted many times. This chain connects TRBV12-3 or TRBV12-4 to TRBJ2-4; 8 positions match TRBD1. The CDR3 totals 14 residues. Unmatched junction bases numbered 8, after V lost 5 bases and J lost 8 bases. CDR3 sequence reads: CASSQDRARDIQYF. In DNA, the CDR3 is TGTGCCAGCAGTCAGGACAGGGCAAGGGACATTCAGTACTTC.

The V call is TRBV10-3, the J call TRBJ1-2; a weak D match, TRBD1 (6 bases). The germline V gene has CDR1 ENHRY and CDR2 SYGVKD. This CDR3 comprises 13 residues. Trimming shortened V by 4 bases and J by 3 bases, and 9 bases separated the two germline ends. The CDR3 region is CAISVQGYYGYTF. CDR3 nucleotides: TGTGCCATCAGTGTACAGGGTTACTATGGCTACACCTTC.

This chain links TRBV28 with TRBJ1-1; D might be TRBD1 (6 bases). Germline V lookup: CDR1 MDHEN, CDR2 SYDVKM. V lost 3 bases to trimming and J lost 6 bases, with 14 bases between them. The CDR3 is made up of 14 amino acids. This CDR3 reads CASSFEQGPPEAFF. CDR3 nucleotides: TGTGCCAGCAGTTTCGAACAGGGACCGCCTGAAGCTTTCTTT.

The chain carries TRBV5-1 and TRBJ1-3, with D possibly matching TRBD1 (5 bases). Trimming pared 3 bases from V and 7 bases from J, leaving 14 bases between. The germline V gene has CDR1 SGHRS and CDR2 YFSETQ. The CDR3 runs 14 residues. The CDR3 sequence: CASSWTSSGNTIYF. In DNA, the CDR3 is TGCGCCAGCAGCTGGACATCCTCAGGGAACACCATATATTTT.

The rearrangement joins TRBV19 to TRBJ1-1; unclear D gene. Per germline, CDR1 LNHDA and CDR2 SQIVND (reference sequence). The ends were cut back, 1 base at V and 1 base at J, with 4 bases in the middle. The CDR3 is made up of 13 amino acids. The CDR3 DNA reads as TGTGCCAGTAGTATAGTCCAGAACACTGAAGCTTTCTTT. Translated: CASSIVQNTEAFF.